This TCR beta chain was sequenced during a study of post-analysis software for immune sequencing data. Unique-molecular-identifier-tagged TCR beta cDNA libraries were used. About 500,000 cDNA molecules were obtained per 1 to 10 million input T cells. Each CDR3 protein is one row after TCRdb ran MiXCR on the PCR reads. The sample contains some 260,000 distinct CDR3 sequences, 36% of which appear only once. CDR1 is DFQATT, CDR2 SNEGSKA, per germline (reference sequence). This CDR3 is 14 amino acids long. The V and J ends lost 5 bases and 2 bases respectively, with 15 bases between them. Broader study findings: Diversity measured as normalized Chao1 was significantly lower in multiple sclerosis patients than in controls. Patients showed TRBV5-6, TRBV5-1 and TRBV20-1 among five TRBV segments more frequent than in controls.

About this clonotype: Its target is not known.

This TCR was recovered from a girl between 5 and 17 years old with multiple sclerosis. The specimen was blood. The rearrangement uses TRBV20-1 and TRBJ2-5; a weak D match, TRBD1 (5 bases). The CDR3 here is CSARPGFSQETQYF. In nucleotides, the CDR3 is TGCAGTGCTCGGCCAGGGTTTTCGCAAGAGACCCAGTACTTC.